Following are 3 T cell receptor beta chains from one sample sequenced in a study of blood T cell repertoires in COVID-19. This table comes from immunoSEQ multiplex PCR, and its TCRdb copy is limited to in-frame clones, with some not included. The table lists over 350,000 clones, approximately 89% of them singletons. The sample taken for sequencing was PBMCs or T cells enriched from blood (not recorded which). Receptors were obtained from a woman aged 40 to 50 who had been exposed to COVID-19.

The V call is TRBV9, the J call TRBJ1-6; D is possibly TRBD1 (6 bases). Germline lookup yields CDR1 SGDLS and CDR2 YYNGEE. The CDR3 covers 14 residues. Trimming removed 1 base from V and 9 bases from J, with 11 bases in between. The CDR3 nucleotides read TGTGCCAGCAGCGTAAAGGGAGGGGGTTCACCCCTCCACTTT. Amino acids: CASSVKGGGSPLHF.

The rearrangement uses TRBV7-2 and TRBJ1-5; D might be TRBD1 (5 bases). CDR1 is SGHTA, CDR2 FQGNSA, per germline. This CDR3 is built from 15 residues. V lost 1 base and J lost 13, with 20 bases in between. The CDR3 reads CASSLVATGARVQHF. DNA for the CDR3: TGTGCCAGCAGCTTAGTTGCTACTGGGGCACGTGTTCAGCATTTT.

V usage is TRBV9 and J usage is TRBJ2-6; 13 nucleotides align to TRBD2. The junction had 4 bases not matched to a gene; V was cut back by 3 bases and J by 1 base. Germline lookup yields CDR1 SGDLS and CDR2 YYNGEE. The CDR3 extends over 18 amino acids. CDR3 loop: CASSAPLAGGSGANVLTF. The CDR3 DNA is TGTGCCAGCAGCGCCCCACTAGCGGGAGGGTCTGGGGCCAACGTCCTGACTTTC.